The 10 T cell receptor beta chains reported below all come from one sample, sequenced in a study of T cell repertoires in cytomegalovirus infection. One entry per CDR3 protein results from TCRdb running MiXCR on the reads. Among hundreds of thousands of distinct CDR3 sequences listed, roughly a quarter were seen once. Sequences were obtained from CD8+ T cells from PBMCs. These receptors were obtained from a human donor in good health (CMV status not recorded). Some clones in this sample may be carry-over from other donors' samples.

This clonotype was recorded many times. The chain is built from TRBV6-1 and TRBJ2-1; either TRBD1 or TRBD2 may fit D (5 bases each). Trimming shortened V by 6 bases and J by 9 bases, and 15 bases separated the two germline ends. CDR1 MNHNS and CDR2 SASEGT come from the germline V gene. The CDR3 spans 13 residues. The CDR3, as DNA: TGTGCCAGCAGACTTGGTCCCGGGACTGAGCAGTTCTTC. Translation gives CASRLGPGTEQFF.

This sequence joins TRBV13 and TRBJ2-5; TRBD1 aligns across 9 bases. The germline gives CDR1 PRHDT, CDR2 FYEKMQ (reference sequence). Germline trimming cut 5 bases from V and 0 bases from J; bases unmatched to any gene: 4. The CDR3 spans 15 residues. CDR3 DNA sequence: TGTGCCAGCAGCCCCGACAGGGGGTACCAAGAGACCCAGTACTTC. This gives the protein CASSPDRGYQETQYF.

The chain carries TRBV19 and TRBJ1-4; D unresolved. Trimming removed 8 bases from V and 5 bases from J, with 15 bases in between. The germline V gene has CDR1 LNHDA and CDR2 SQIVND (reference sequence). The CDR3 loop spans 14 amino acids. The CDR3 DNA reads TGTGCCAGTTCGAGACGGAAATGGAATGAAAAACTGTTTTTT. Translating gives CASSRRKWNEKLFF. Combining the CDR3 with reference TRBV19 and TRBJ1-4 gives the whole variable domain DGGITQSPKYLFRKEGQNVTLSCEQNLNHDAMYWYRQDPGQGLRLIYYSQIVNDFQKGDIAEGYSVSREKKESFPLTVTSAQKNPTAFYLCASSRRKWNEKLFFGSGTQLSVL.

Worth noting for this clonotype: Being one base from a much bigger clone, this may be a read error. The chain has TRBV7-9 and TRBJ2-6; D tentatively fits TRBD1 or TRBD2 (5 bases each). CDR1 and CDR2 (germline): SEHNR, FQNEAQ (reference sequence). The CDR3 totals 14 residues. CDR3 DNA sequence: TGTGCCAGCAGCCCCCCTTACGGGGCCAACATCCTGACTTTC. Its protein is CASSPPYGANILTF.

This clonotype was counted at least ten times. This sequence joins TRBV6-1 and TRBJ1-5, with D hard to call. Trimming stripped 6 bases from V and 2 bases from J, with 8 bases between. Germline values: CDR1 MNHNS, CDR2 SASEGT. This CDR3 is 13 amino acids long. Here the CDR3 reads CASRGKGNQPQHF. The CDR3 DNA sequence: TGTGCCAGCAGGGGAAAGGGCAATCAGCCCCAGCATTTT.

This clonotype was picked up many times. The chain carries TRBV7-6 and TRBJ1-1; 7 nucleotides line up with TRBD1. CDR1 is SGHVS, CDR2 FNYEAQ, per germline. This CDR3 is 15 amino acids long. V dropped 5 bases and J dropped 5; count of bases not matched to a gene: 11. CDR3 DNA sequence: TGTGCCAGCAGCCGGGAGACAGGGCGGAGGACTGAAGCTTTCTTT. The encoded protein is CASSRETGRRTEAFF.

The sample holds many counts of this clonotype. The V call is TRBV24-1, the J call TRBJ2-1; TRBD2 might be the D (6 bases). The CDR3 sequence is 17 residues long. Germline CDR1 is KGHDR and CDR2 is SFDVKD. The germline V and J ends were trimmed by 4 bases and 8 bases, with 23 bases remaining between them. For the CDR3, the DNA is TGTGCCACCAGTGAGTCCACGGGATCGGGGGAGCTCGATGAGCAGTTCTTC. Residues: CATSESTGSGELDEQFF.

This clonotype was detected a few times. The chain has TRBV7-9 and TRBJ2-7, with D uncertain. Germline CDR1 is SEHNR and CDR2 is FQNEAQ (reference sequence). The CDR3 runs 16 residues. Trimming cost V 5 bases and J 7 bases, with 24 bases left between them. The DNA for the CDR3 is TGTGCCAGCAGCCCCCCGACACCTCTCGCTACCTGGGAGCAGTACTTC. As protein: CASSPPTPLATWEQYF. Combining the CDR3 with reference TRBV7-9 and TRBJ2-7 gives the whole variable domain DTGVSQNPRHKITKRGQNVTFRCDPISEHNRLYWYRQTLGQGPEFLTYFQNEAQLEKSRLLSDRFSAERPKGSFSTLEIQRTEQGDSAMYLCASSPPTPLATWEQYFGPGTRLTVT.

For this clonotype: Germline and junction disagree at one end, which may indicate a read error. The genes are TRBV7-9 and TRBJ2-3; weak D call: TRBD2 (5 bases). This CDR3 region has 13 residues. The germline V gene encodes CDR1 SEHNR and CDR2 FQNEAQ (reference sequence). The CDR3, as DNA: TGTGCCAGCACCTTAACTAGAGTCGATACGCAGTATTTT. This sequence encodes CASTLTRVDTQYF. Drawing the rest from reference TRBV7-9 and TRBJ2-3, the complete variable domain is DTGVSQNPRHKITKRGQNVTFRCDPISEHNRLYWYRQTLGQGPEFLTYFQNEAQLEKSRLLSDRFSAERPKGSFSTLEIQRTEQGDSAMYLCASTLTRVDTQYFGPGTRLTVL.

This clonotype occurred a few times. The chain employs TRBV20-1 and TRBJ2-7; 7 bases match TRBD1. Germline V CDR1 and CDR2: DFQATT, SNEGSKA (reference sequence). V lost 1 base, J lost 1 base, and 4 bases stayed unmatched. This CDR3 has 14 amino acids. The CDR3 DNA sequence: TGCAGTGCTAGAGCCCTGGGACAGTCCTACGAGCAGTACTTC. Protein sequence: CSARALGQSYEQYF.